A single sample is the source of the 27 T cell receptor beta chains below, sequenced in a study of blood T cell repertoires in COVID-19. Using immunoSEQ multiplex PCR, the repertoire was profiled, and TCRdb retains in-frame clones only, with some absent. The data show about 320,000 clones, approximately 88% seen once. Sequenced: peripheral blood. The receptors stem from a man younger than 30 who had recovered from COVID-19.

The chain combines TRBV12-5 with TRBJ2-3, with 10 bases that match TRBD2. This CDR3 has 16 amino acids. The J segment lost 0 bases and the V segment lost 5 bases, leaving 5 bases of the junction unmatched. Germline V gene sequence: CDR1 LGHNT, CDR2 FRNRAP. Written as DNA, the CDR3 is TGTGCTAGTGGTGGAGGACTAGCGGCTAGCACAGATACGCAGTATTTT. This codes for CASGGGLAASTDTQYF.

As to this clone: The sample has other DNA sequences that encode this CDR3 too. This chain links TRBV19 with TRBJ2-2, with D uncertain. This CDR3 comprises 14 residues. Trimming stripped 5 bases from V and 0 bases from J, with 7 bases between. From germline, CDR1 is LNHDA and CDR2 SQIVND (reference sequence). CDR3 DNA: TGTGCCAGTAGTGGCCAGACGAACACCGGGGAGCTGTTTTTT. This encodes CASSGQTNTGELFF.

The rearrangement joins TRBV11-3 to TRBJ1-6, with D unresolved. The germline V gene encodes CDR1 SGHNT and CDR2 YENEEA. Trimming stripped 6 bases from V and 8 bases from J, with 11 bases between. This CDR3 comprises 13 residues. This chain's CDR3 is CASRRDSDSPLHF. CDR3 nucleotides: TGTGCCAGCAGACGTGATTCGGATTCACCCCTCCACTTT.

This chain uses TRBV5-1 with TRBJ2-7; 8 bases line up with TRBD1. V was pared by 4 bases and J by 2 bases, with 11 bases of the junction left unmatched. The CDR3 runs to 16 residues. The V gene's germline CDR1 is SGHRS and CDR2 YFSETQ. The DNA for the CDR3 is TGCGCCAGCAGCCACGACCCGGACAGGGCCACCTACGAGCAGTACTTC. This codes for CASSHDPDRATYEQYF.

Of note for this clone: The same CDR3 is also encoded by other DNA sequences in this sample. CDR3 nucleotide sequence: TGTGCCAGCAGTTACTCGAGAGCGGGAAACACCATATATTTT. Amino acids: CASSYSRAGNTIYF. This rearrangement joins TRBV6-5 to TRBJ1-3; D uncertain. The CDR3 is 14 residues long. CDR1 is MNHEY, CDR2 SVGAGI, per germline. Trimming took 0 bases from V and 4 from J, leaving 7 bases between them.

The genes are TRBV27 and TRBJ2-7; TRBD2 agrees at 8 bases. Losses at the gene ends were 0 bases for V and 7 bases for J; bases not matched to a gene: 2. CDR1 is MNHEY, CDR2 SMNVEV, per germline (reference sequence). The CDR3 has 13 residues. CDR3 nucleotide sequence: TGTGCCAGCAGTTTATCCCGGGGGGGAGAGCAGTACTTC. Translating gives CASSLSRGGEQYF.

The chain uses TRBV7-9 and TRBJ2-7, with TRBD2 matching 8 bases. The CDR3 sequence is 16 residues long. J was trimmed by 0 bases and V by 0 bases; bases with no gene match: 4. The germline gives CDR1 SEHNR, CDR2 FQNEAQ (reference sequence). The CDR3 DNA follows: TGTGCCAGCAGCTTAGCAACGGGGGGGCCCTCCTACGAGCAGTACTTC. Its protein is CASSLATGGPSYEQYF.

This chain uses TRBV13 with TRBJ1-1, with a tentative D call TRBD1 (6 bases). This CDR3 is built from 14 residues. Germline V gene data show CDR1 as PRHDT and CDR2 as FYEKMQ (reference sequence). V lost 0 bases and J lost 3, with 8 bases in between. CDR3 loop: CASSLGGGHTEAFF. CDR3 DNA sequence: TGTGCCAGCAGCTTAGGAGGGGGTCACACTGAAGCTTTCTTT.

J is TRBJ1-4 and V is TRBV19, with 7 bases that match TRBD1. Germline assignment: CDR1 LNHDA and CDR2 SQIVND (reference sequence). This CDR3 has 15 residues. J lost 6 bases, V lost 5 bases, and 9 bases had no gene match. CDR3 amino acids: CASSPYGTAYEKLFF. In DNA, the CDR3 is TGTGCCAGTAGTCCCTACGGGACAGCCTATGAAAAACTGTTTTTT.

V usage is TRBV4-2 and J usage is TRBJ2-7; 14 nucleotides line up with TRBD2. The CDR3 runs to 17 residues. CDR1 and CDR2 (germline): LGHNA, YNFKEQ. Germline trimming cut 3 bases from V and 5 bases from J; bases unmatched to any gene: 9. The CDR3 sequence is CASSQGLAGVSVHEQYF. The CDR3 nucleotides read TGTGCCAGCAGCCAGGGACTAGCGGGAGTTTCGGTCCACGAGCAGTACTTC.

This chain links TRBV11-2 with TRBJ2-7; the match to TRBD1 covers 12 bases. The length of the CDR3 is 14 residues. From germline, CDR1 is SGHAT and CDR2 FQNNGV. With 6 bases clipped from V and 3 bases from J, the junction kept 3 bases outside the gene matches. The DNA of the CDR3 is TGTGCCAGCAGAAGGGACAGGGGGCTCTACGAGCAGTACTTC. Protein sequence: CASRRDRGLYEQYF.

This clone has a handful of counts. The chain uses TRBV11-1 and TRBJ2-3; no clear D gene. The CDR3 totals 15 residues. V lost 7 bases and J lost 0, with 14 bases in between. Germline V gives CDR1 SGHAT, CDR2 FQDESV (reference sequence). The CDR3 DNA reads as TGTGCCAGCACCCTCGTAGCTGGGAGCACAGATACGCAGTATTTT. Its translation is CASTLVAGSTDTQYF.

This clone was found once. CDR3 nucleotide sequence: TGTGCCAGCGGAGGGAACTATGGCTACACCTTC. Translated, it gives CASGGNYGYTF. This rearrangement joins TRBV21-1 to TRBJ1-2. TRBV21-1 is a documented pseudogene. The CDR3 sequence is 11 residues long.

The chain links TRBV6-2 or TRBV6-3 to TRBJ1-1, with TRBD1 matching over 7 bases. Trimming cost V 0 bases and J 4 bases; bases outside gene matches: 8. Germline V lookup: CDR1 MNHEY, CDR2 SVGEGT. CDR3 size: 16 residues. CDR3 sequence reads: CASSYSKGGGRTEAFF. The CDR3 DNA is TGTGCCAGCAGTTACTCGAAAGGGGGCGGCCGCACTGAAGCTTTCTTT.

This clone is a singleton in its sample. The rearrangement uses TRBV7-6 and TRBJ1-1; TRBD1 agrees at 7 bases. CDR1 SGHVS and CDR2 FNYEAQ come from the germline V gene. This CDR3 has 14 amino acids. V was pared by 3 bases and J by 1 base, with 2 bases of the junction left unmatched. CDR3 loop: CASSLGQRNTEAFF. The DNA of the CDR3 is TGTGCCAGCAGCTTGGGACAGCGGAACACTGAAGCTTTCTTT.

The chain carries TRBV5-1 and TRBJ1-4, with TRBD1 matching over 7 bases. V shed 2 bases, J shed 3 bases, and the junction held 4 bases outside the gene matches. In germline, CDR1 is SGHRS, CDR2 YFSETQ. The CDR3 spans 15 residues. The DNA for the CDR3 is TGCGCCAGCAGCTTCGAGGGGGCTTCTAATGAAAAACTGTTTTTT. Translating gives CASSFEGASNEKLFF.

V is TRBV5-6 and J is TRBJ2-1, with D maybe TRBD1 (6 bases). Germline V gene sequence: CDR1 SGHDT, CDR2 YYEEEE. V was shortened by 4 bases and J by 0 bases, with 14 bases between the two germline ends. This CDR3 region has 16 residues. CDR3 in amino acids: CASSRQGLSSYNEQFF. Written as DNA, the CDR3 is TGTGCCAGCAGCCGTCAGGGGCTGAGCTCCTACAATGAGCAGTTCTTC.

This chain connects TRBV5-6 to TRBJ1-5; TRBD1 matches 8 bases. The CDR3 is made up of 15 amino acids. The germline V gene has CDR1 SGHDT and CDR2 YYEEEE. The V and J ends lost 0 bases and 5 bases, in that order; junction bases with no gene match: 4. The CDR3 loop is CASSLGGTGDQPQHF. CDR3 coding DNA: TGTGCCAGCAGCTTGGGGGGGACAGGTGATCAGCCCCAGCATTTT.

This sequence joins TRBV2 and TRBJ2-7; D remains ambiguous. The CDR3 is 14 residues long. Germline loops: CDR1 SNHLY, CDR2 FYNNEI. The germline V and J ends were trimmed by 3 bases and 3 bases, with 12 bases remaining between them. The CDR3 DNA follows: TGTGCCAGCAGTGAGCTCCAGAAAGACTACGAGCAGTACTTC. It encodes CASSELQKDYEQYF.

The chain combines TRBV2 with TRBJ2-1; D might be TRBD2 (6 bases). Germline CDR1 is SNHLY and CDR2 is FYNNEI. CDR3 length equals 15 residues. The V end lost 7 bases, the J end lost 3 bases, and 16 bases lay between the germline ends. Here the CDR3 DNA reads TGTGCCAGCACCCCGCGGGGAGGAGGCTACAATGAGCAGTTCTTC. As protein: CASTPRGGGYNEQFF.

This CDR3 is CASSFSGGDWTDTQYF. CDR3 DNA: TGCGCCAGCAGTTTCAGCGGGGGGGATTGGACAGATACGCAGTATTTT. V gene TRBV5-1 combines with J gene TRBJ2-3; 10 bases are shared with TRBD2. Germline lookup yields CDR1 SGHRS and CDR2 YFSETQ. V lost 5 bases and J lost 3; bases outside the gene matches: 9. There are 16 residues in the CDR3.

The chain uses TRBV13 and TRBJ2-7; TRBD1 aligns across 11 bases. V was clipped by 5 bases and J by 6 bases; unmatched bases: 6. The length of the CDR3 is 14 residues. The germline CDR1 and CDR2 sequences are PRHDT and FYEKMQ (reference sequence). CDR3 loop: CASSLGTGGGEQYF. The CDR3, as DNA: TGTGCCAGCAGCCTCGGGACAGGGGGAGGCGAGCAGTACTTC. Full variable domain (remainder filled in from reference TRBV13 and TRBJ2-7): AAGVIQSPRHLIKEKRETATLKCYPIPRHDTVYWYQQGPGQDPQFLISFYEKMQSDKGSIPDRFSAQQFSDYHSELNMSSLELGDSALYFCASSLGTGGGEQYFGPGTRLTVT.

This chain joins TRBV18 and TRBJ1-6; D is unresolved. Germline loops: CDR1 KGHSH, CDR2 LQKENI. The length of the CDR3 is 18 residues. V lost 2 bases, J lost 11 bases, and 25 bases lay in between. The CDR3 region has the DNA TGTGCCAGCTCACCAAGATTGGGCGCCCTTGAGATCTTTACACCCCTCCACTTT. Its translation: CASSPRLGALEIFTPLHF.

The V gene is TRBV3-1 (or the pseudogene TRBV3-2), the J gene TRBJ2-5, with 7 nucleotides matching TRBD2. With 1 base clipped from V and 1 base from J, the junction kept 6 bases outside the gene matches. The CDR3 runs to 16 residues. Germline values: CDR1 LGHDT, CDR2 YNNKEL (reference sequence). The CDR3 loop reads CASSQGASGPQETQYF. In nucleotides, the CDR3 is TGTGCCAGCAGCCAAGGGGCTAGCGGACCCCAAGAGACCCAGTACTTC.

The genes are TRBV2 and TRBJ2-5, with a possible D match to TRBD2 (5 bases). CDR1 is SNHLY and CDR2 is FYNNEI in the germline V gene. The CDR3 loop spans 18 amino acids. The V gene lost 2 bases and the J gene lost 1 base, with 20 bases spanning the gap. CDR3 in amino acids: CASSEFSGIGPSQETQYF. The DNA for the CDR3 is TGTGCCAGCAGTGAATTTTCCGGGATAGGACCGAGCCAAGAGACCCAGTACTTC.

This sequence joins TRBV5-1 and TRBJ2-2; TRBD2 matches 8 bases. Looked up from germline, CDR1 is SGHRS and CDR2 is YFSETQ. CDR3 size: 14 residues. Trimming at V came to 4 bases and at J to 6 bases, leaving 5 bases not matched to a gene. CDR3 protein: CASSGGAGAGELFF. The CDR3 DNA reads as TGCGCCAGCAGCGGCGGAGCGGGGGCCGGGGAGCTGTTTTTT.

V is TRBV6-6 and J is TRBJ2-3; weak D call: TRBD1 (6 bases). In germline, CDR1 is MNHNY, CDR2 SVGAGI (reference sequence). The CDR3 loop spans 16 amino acids. V was shortened by 4 bases and J by 2 bases, with 16 bases between the two germline ends. DNA of the CDR3: TGTGCCAGCAGTTCAAACTCAGGGGCCCCCACAGATACGCAGTATTTT. It codes for CASSSNSGAPTDTQYF.